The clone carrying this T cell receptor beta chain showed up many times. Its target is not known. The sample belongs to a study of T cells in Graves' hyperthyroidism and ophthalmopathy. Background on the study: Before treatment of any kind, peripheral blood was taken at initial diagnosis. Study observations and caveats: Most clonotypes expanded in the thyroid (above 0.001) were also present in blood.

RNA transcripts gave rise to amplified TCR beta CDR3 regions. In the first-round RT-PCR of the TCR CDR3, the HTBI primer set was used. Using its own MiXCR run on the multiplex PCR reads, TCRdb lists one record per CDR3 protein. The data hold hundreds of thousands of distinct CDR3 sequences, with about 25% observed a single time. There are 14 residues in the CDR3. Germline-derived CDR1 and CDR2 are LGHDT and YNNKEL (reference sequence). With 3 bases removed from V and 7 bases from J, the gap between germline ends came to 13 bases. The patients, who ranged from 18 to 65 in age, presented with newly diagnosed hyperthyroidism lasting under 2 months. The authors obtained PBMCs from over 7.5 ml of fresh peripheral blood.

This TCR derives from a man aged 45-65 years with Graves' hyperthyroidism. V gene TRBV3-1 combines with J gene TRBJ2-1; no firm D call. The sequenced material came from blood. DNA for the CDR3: TGTGCCAGCAGCCAGGACGGACCCCCTAATGAGCAGTTCTTC. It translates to CASSQDGPPNEQFF.